Following are 9 T cell receptor beta chains from one sample sequenced in a study of blood T cell repertoires in COVID-19 (dated by TCRdb to about 2020). Library construction relied on the immunoSEQ multiplex PCR assay. Here the immuneACCESS table is served through TCRdb, limited to in-frame sequences with V and J called. Missing clones are a known gap in these copies; in checked studies unresolved V genes cover under half, and the rest lacks a known reason. The sample records roughly 110,000 clones, over 70% of which are singletons. The leading ten clones occupy under 2% of the sample. The sequenced material came from peripheral blood. The receptors were gathered from a man aged 45-60 years with acute or convalescent COVID-19.

This rearrangement joins TRBV27 to TRBJ2-2; 7 bases align to TRBD2. CDR1 is MNHEY and CDR2 is SMNVEV in the germline V gene (reference sequence). The CDR3 length is 17 residues. Germline trimming cut 2 bases from V and 0 bases from J; bases unmatched to any gene: 6. The DNA of the CDR3 is TGTGCCAGCAGTTTAATTTGGGGGGGGACGAACACCGGGGAGCTGTTTTTT. This translates into CASSLIWGGTNTGELFF.

Note on this clone: Additional DNA sequences in this sample encode the identical CDR3. This sequence joins TRBV6-5 and TRBJ1-2; D is unresolved. V shed 8 bases and J shed 2 bases, with 9 bases lying between them. The germline V gene encodes CDR1 MNHEY and CDR2 SVGAGI. The CDR3 sequence is 12 residues long. CDR3 loop: CASSSGNYGYTF. In DNA, the CDR3 is TGTGCCAGCTCCTCGGGAAACTATGGCTACACCTTC.

The V call is TRBV27, the J call TRBJ1-2, with no clear D. CDR3 length: 17 amino acids. V was pared by 1 base and J by 3 bases, with 18 bases between. Germline lookup yields CDR1 MNHEY and CDR2 SMNVEV (reference sequence). CDR3 bases: TGTGCCAGCAGTTTATATTTTATTTCTAGAGCGGACTATGGCTACACCTTC. Encoded protein: CASSLYFISRADYGYTF.

This clone was counted once. V usage is TRBV7-2 and J usage is TRBJ2-5; possibly TRBD1 for D (7 bases). V was shortened by 4 bases and J by 5 bases, with 20 bases between the two germline ends. The CDR3 is 16 amino acids. Germline assignment: CDR1 SGHTA and CDR2 FQGNSA. DNA for the CDR3: TGTGCCAGCAGCTATACAGGGGCACTAGCTTATGAGACCCAGTACTTC. Its translation: CASSYTGALAYETQYF.

The gene calls are TRBV10-2 and TRBJ2-2, with TRBD2 as a possible D gene (6 bases). Germline V CDR1 and CDR2: WSHSY, SAAADI. The CDR3 runs to 13 residues. The V gene lost 4 bases and the J gene lost 6 bases, with 9 bases spanning the gap. The CDR3 protein is CASSATGAGELFF. CDR3 bases: TGCGCCAGCAGTGCCACGGGGGCCGGGGAGCTGTTTTTT.

V and J are TRBV7-2 and TRBJ2-7; 8 nucleotides agree with TRBD1. This CDR3 comprises 16 residues. Trimming at V came to 3 bases and at J to 7 bases, leaving 14 bases not matched to a gene. Germline-derived CDR1 and CDR2 are SGHTA and FQGNSA. CDR3 nucleotides: TGTGCCAGCAGCTTGAACCCCCAAACCAGGGGGCGAGAGCAGTACGTC. It yields the protein CASSLNPQTRGREQYV.

This rearrangement joins TRBV5-4 to TRBJ1-2, with 7 bases matching TRBD1. CDR3 length: 16 amino acids. The V gene's germline CDR1 is SGHNT and CDR2 YYREEE (reference sequence). V dropped 4 bases and J dropped 7; count of bases not matched to a gene: 16. CDR3 sequence: CASSNGGHTQGSGYTF. For the CDR3, the DNA is TGTGCCAGCAGCAACGGGGGACACACACAGGGGAGTGGCTACACCTTC.

In this sample, this clone turned up a few times. The V call is TRBV6-5, the J call TRBJ1-4; TRBD1 is a possible D gene (6 bases). With 10 bases removed from V and 8 bases from J, the gap between germline ends came to 17 bases. Germline V gene lookup returns CDR1 MNHEY and CDR2 SVGAGI. The CDR3 loop spans 13 amino acids. CDR3 DNA: TGTGCCATCGGGGAGGGGGAGAAGGAAAAACTGTTTTTT. Translation gives CAIGEGEKEKLFF.

A word on this clone: Other DNA sequences within the sample encode an identical CDR3. This rearrangement joins TRBV9 to TRBJ1-2; no clear D gene. The V gene's germline CDR1 is SGDLS and CDR2 YYNGEE. V gave up 2 bases and J gave up 1 base, with 6 bases separating them. The CDR3 length is 13 residues. CDR3 region: CASSVGSNYGYTF. The DNA for the CDR3 is TGTGCCAGCAGCGTGGGGAGTAACTATGGCTACACCTTC.